Presented here are 20 T cell receptor beta chains from one specimen sequenced in a study of T-cell memory formation after mild COVID-19. Each CDR3 protein gets one entry after TCRdb re-called the 5' RACE reads with MiXCR. The repertoire holds about 300,000 distinct CDR3 sequences, with 19% as singletons. The sequencing sample was made of PBMCs or a T cell subset sorted from them (not recorded which). These receptors came from a young man who had mild COVID-19 (a few samples of this study predate the infection). Cell type and time point are not known.

The chain links TRBV7-2 to TRBJ2-2; 10 nucleotides align to TRBD1. CDR3 size: 15 residues. Losses at the gene ends were 5 bases for V and 6 bases for J; bases not matched to a gene: 6. Germline V gives CDR1 SGHTA, CDR2 FQGNSA. In DNA form, the CDR3 reads TGTGCCAGCAGCCCCCGAGGGACAGGGGCCGGGGAGCTGTTTTTT. Translated: CASSPRGTGAGELFF.

In its sample, this clonotype was seen a few times. The chain couples TRBV28 to TRBJ2-5, with TRBD1 identical over 7 bases. Looked up from germline, CDR1 is MDHEN and CDR2 is SYDVKM. The CDR3 sequence is 13 residues long. The J segment lost 2 bases and the V segment lost 5 bases, leaving 2 bases of the junction unmatched. The CDR3 nucleotides are TGTGCCAGCAGTATGGGACAGCAAGAGACCCAGTACTTC. Translated, it gives CASSMGQQETQYF.

This clonotype was seen a handful of times. This chain joins TRBV5-1 and TRBJ2-3, with TRBD2 matching 10 bases. V lost 6 bases to trimming and J lost 0 bases; unmatched junction nucleotides: 10. This CDR3 comprises 17 residues. CDR1 and CDR2 (germline): SGHRS, YFSETQ. CDR3 nucleotide sequence: TGCGCCAGCACCCTTCCTAGCGGGGGAGACAGCACAGATACGCAGTATTTT. It encodes CASTLPSGGDSTDTQYF.

The chain uses TRBV10-3 and TRBJ2-3; the D gene could be TRBD1 or TRBD2 (5 bases each). The germline gives CDR1 ENHRY, CDR2 SYGVKD. This CDR3 contains 14 residues. The V gene lost 8 bases and the J gene lost 0 bases, with 12 bases spanning the gap. CDR3 loop: CAIGTRTSTDTQYF. The CDR3 bases are TGTGCCATCGGGACCAGGACAAGCACAGATACGCAGTATTTT.

This sequence joins TRBV3-1 and TRBJ2-2; TRBD2 agrees at 10 bases. Germline trimming cut 1 base from V and 5 bases from J; bases unmatched to any gene: 7. The CDR3 is 17 residues long. In germline, CDR1 is LGHDT, CDR2 YNNKEL (reference sequence). CDR3: CASSQGPSGGGTGELFF. The CDR3 DNA follows: TGTGCCAGCAGCCAAGGACCCAGCGGGGGGGGGACCGGGGAGCTGTTTTTT.

This clonotype was seen a handful of times. This chain connects TRBV6-1 to TRBJ1-1; TRBD1 agrees at 7 bases. V lost 6 bases, J lost 4 bases, and 8 bases stayed unmatched. In germline, CDR1 is MNHNS, CDR2 SASEGT. The CDR3 runs 14 residues. DNA of the CDR3: TGTGCCAGCAGCGGCAACAGGGGCGTCACTGAAGCTTTCTTT. Protein product: CASSGNRGVTEAFF.

This clonotype was detected only a few times. The gene calls are TRBV6-5 and TRBJ2-3; maybe TRBD2 (7 bases). The CDR3 consists of 16 residues. The germline V gene has CDR1 MNHEY and CDR2 SVGAGI. V dropped 6 bases and J dropped 4 bases, with 20 bases sitting between them. CDR3 bases: TGTGCCAGCAGCACCCCCCGGGACGGGGGGCCAGATACGCAGTATTTT. Translation: CASSTPRDGGPDTQYF.

This clonotype has ten or more counts. The chain has TRBV28 and TRBJ1-1, with D tentatively TRBD1 (5 bases). The CDR3 length is 14 residues. Between the trimmed V and J ends, which lost 6 bases and 1 base, there was a span of 12 bases. The germline CDR1 and CDR2 sequences are MDHEN and SYDVKM. CDR3 coding DNA: TGTGCCAGCAGCCCCCCGGGACGGAACACTGAAGCTTTCTTT. This gives the protein CASSPPGRNTEAFF.

There are a few counts of this clonotype. The chain is built from TRBV11-2 and TRBJ2-3; unclear D gene. The CDR3 consists of 11 residues. V dropped 5 bases and J dropped 5 bases, with 5 bases sitting between them. Germline assignment: CDR1 SGHAT and CDR2 FQNNGV. The CDR3 here is CASSPVDTQYF. In DNA form, the CDR3 reads TGTGCCAGCAGCCCGGTAGATACGCAGTATTTT.

The chain has TRBV4-1 and TRBJ2-5; 9 positions agree with TRBD2. Germline-derived CDR1 and CDR2 are MGHRA and YSYEKL. This CDR3 has 16 residues. Germline trimming cut 4 bases from V and 4 bases from J; bases unmatched to any gene: 10. CDR3: CASSPAERGEGETQYF. The CDR3 DNA follows: TGCGCCAGCAGCCCCGCCGAGCGGGGGGAGGGAGAGACCCAGTACTTC.

The V gene is TRBV20-1, the J gene TRBJ2-3; 9 bases line up with TRBD2. The J segment lost 2 bases and the V segment lost 6 bases, leaving 15 bases of the junction unmatched. This CDR3 spans 17 amino acids. Germline values: CDR1 DFQATT, CDR2 SNEGSKA (reference sequence). CDR3 DNA: TGCAGTGCAACCGCGCGGGGGGGTGCGATAGTCACAGATACGCAGTATTTT. This translates into CSATARGGAIVTDTQYF.

J is TRBJ2-1 and V is TRBV20-1; 12 nucleotides align to TRBD2. The ends lost 5 bases at V and 10 bases at J; junction bases unmatched: 9. CDR3 length equals 14 residues. Germline V gives CDR1 DFQATT, CDR2 SNEGSKA (reference sequence). The CDR3 region has the DNA TGCAGTGCTGCACTAGCGGGGGGCCCCCGGGAGCAGTTCTTC. Its protein is CSAALAGGPREQFF.

The genes are TRBV11-2 and TRBJ2-5; 11 nucleotides align to TRBD2. Germline CDR1 is SGHAT and CDR2 is FQNNGV. CDR3 size: 15 residues. Germline trimming cut 5 bases from V and 4 bases from J; bases unmatched to any gene: 6. The CDR3: CASSPPSGGSETQYF. The CDR3 DNA reads TGTGCCAGCAGCCCGCCTAGCGGGGGGTCAGAGACCCAGTACTTC.

V and J are TRBV25-1 and TRBJ1-2, with no clear D. Germline lookup yields CDR1 MGHDK and CDR2 SYGVNS. The CDR3 covers 13 residues. With 7 bases removed from V and 8 bases from J, the gap between germline ends came to 17 bases. The CDR3 DNA is TGTGCCAGCACCACCTTAGGAGGGAGAGGCTACACCTTC. This translates into CASTTLGGRGYTF.

This rearrangement joins TRBV12-3 or TRBV12-4 to TRBJ1-1; 11 bases align to TRBD1. CDR3 length equals 14 residues. The V gene end was trimmed by 6 bases and the J gene end by 4 bases; junction bases not matched to a gene: 4. The CDR3 protein is CASRPDRGPTEAFF. Here the CDR3 DNA reads TGTGCCAGCAGACCGGACAGGGGGCCCACTGAAGCTTTCTTT.

The DNA of the CDR3 is TGTGCCAGCCGTGGAGAGACAACCGGGGAGCTGTTTTTT. It specifies CASRGETTGELFF. This chain links TRBV12-3 or TRBV12-4 with TRBJ2-2; D is ambiguous. The CDR3 is 13 amino acids. Trimming left V 8 bases short and J 5 bases short, with 12 bases between.

This clonotype has a handful of counts. The chain carries TRBV5-1 and TRBJ2-2; D is undetermined. V shed 2 bases and J shed 7 bases, with 12 bases lying between them. This CDR3 contains 14 residues. Germline assignment: CDR1 SGHRS and CDR2 YFSETQ. The CDR3 loop is CASSFADPFGELFF. The CDR3 DNA follows: TGCGCCAGCAGCTTCGCGGACCCGTTCGGGGAGCTGTTTTTT.

The CDR3 DNA is TGCGCCAGCAGCCGACAGGGTACAGATACGCAGTATTTT. Translation: CASSRQGTDTQYF. The chain carries TRBV5-1 and TRBJ2-3, with 7 bases aligning to TRBD1. The CDR3 is 13 residues long. Germline trimming cut 4 bases from V and 3 bases from J; bases unmatched to any gene: 2. From germline, CDR1 is SGHRS and CDR2 YFSETQ. Together with reference TRBV5-1 and TRBJ2-3, the CDR3 gives the full variable domain: KAGVTQTPRYLIKTRGQQVTLSCSPISGHRSVSWYQQTPGQGLQFLFEYFSETQRNKGNFPGRFSGRQFSNSRSEMNVSTLELGDSALYLCASSRQGTDTQYFGPGTRLTVL.

CDR3 DNA: TGTGCCAGCTCACAGGGGGAGGACACTGAAGCTTTCTTT. Protein product: CASSQGEDTEAFF. The V and J genes are TRBV18 and TRBJ1-1, with D possibly being TRBD1 (6 bases). CDR1 KGHSH and CDR2 LQKENI come from the germline V gene. V was trimmed by 4 bases and J by 3 bases, leaving 9 bases between them. There are 13 residues in the CDR3.

This clonotype showed up just a few times. The genes are TRBV20-1 and TRBJ2-5; D gene uncertain. Trimming removed 5 bases at V and 6 bases at J, with 13 bases between. CDR1 is DFQATT, CDR2 SNEGSKA, per germline (reference sequence). CDR3 length: 12 residues. CDR3 sequence (DNA): TGCAGTGCTTTGGGTACCTCGAAGACCCAGTACTTC. This translates into CSALGTSKTQYF.